Included here is one T cell receptor (beta chain) sequence, with context. Patients of the Seattle cohort, enrolled during active infection, were followed longitudinally. These data come from a study of blood T cell repertoires in COVID-19. Study summary: Acute-phase and convalescent COVID-19 samples originated in the United States, Italy and Spain.

V was cut by 0 bases and J by 7 bases, with 7 bases left in between. The CDR3 covers 13 residues. Germline V gene data show CDR1 as LGHNA and CDR2 as YSLEER. As processed by the authors: Amplification of reference gene primers was used by the study to estimate nucleated cell counts. The table came from immunoSEQ multiplex PCR; TCRdb's copy has only in-frame clones and leaves some out. The DNA gave D and trimming, while V, J and clone size come from that table. The data contain some 200,000 clones, around four fifths of them singletons. The TCR was taken from a man aged 55-75 years with COVID-19, enrolled during active disease. The J gene is TRBJ1-5, the V gene TRBV4-3; unclear D gene. Sequences were obtained from peripheral blood. The CDR3 nucleotides read TGCGCCAGCAGCCAAGAGAGGCAGCAGCCCCAGCATTTT. Translation: CASSQERQQPQHF.